Sequencing of this T cell receptor beta chain was carried out in a study of cytomegalovirus exposure and HLA in healthy donors. The donors were members of the validation cohort comprising 100 to 150 subjects, separate from the roughly 650-subject first cohort. TCRdb's table, derived via immunoSEQ multiplex PCR, lists solely in-frame clones and lacks some. The repertoire holds about 63,000 clones, with around 90% as singletons. This CDR3 has 13 amino acids. Germline V lookup: CDR1 GTSNPN, CDR2 SVGIG (reference sequence). Losses at the gene ends were 5 bases for V and 7 bases for J; bases not matched to a gene: 7. For this clone: Its specificity is not known.

General study points: The tendency of first-cohort TCR clusters to co-occur in the 90 to 150 validation repertoires emerged from a later analysis.

Input material: PBMCs. V gene TRBV30 combines with J gene TRBJ2-7, with TRBD1 identical over 11 bases. This TCR was recovered from a woman aged 18-29 years in good health and CMV-seronegative. The CDR3 sequence: CAWWDRGAPEQYF. In nucleotides, the CDR3 is TGTGCCTGGTGGGACAGGGGGGCCCCTGAGCAGTACTTC. The full variable domain, in which reference TRBV30 and TRBJ2-7 provide the parts outside the CDR3, is SQTIHQWPATLVQPVGSPLSLECTVEGTSNPNLYWYRQAAGRGLQLLFYSVGIGQISSEVPQNLSASRPQDRQFILSSKKLLLSDSGFYLCAWWDRGAPEQYFGPGTRLTVT.